This entry concerns a single T cell receptor (beta chain). No antigen is known for it. TCRdb's table, derived via immunoSEQ multiplex PCR, lists solely in-frame clones and lacks some. Of 300,000 to 450,000 clones in the sample, about 91% were seen once. The entry originates in a study of Ad26.COV2.S vaccination and SARS-CoV-2 variants. Study-wide points: Spike-specific TCR breadth was greater in vaccine than placebo recipients. The breadth of spike-specific CD8+ and CD4+ T cell responses after vaccination was reportedly substantial.

V was pared by 5 bases and J by 6 bases, with 8 bases of the junction left unmatched. CDR1 and CDR2 (germline): SGHTA, FQGNSA. CDR3 size: 16 residues. J is TRBJ2-1 and V is TRBV7-2, with 12 nucleotides matching TRBD2. This TCR was recovered from a human donor who had recovered from COVID-19. Source: peripheral blood, taken after recovery from COVID-19. DNA for the CDR3: TGTGCCAGCAGCCCGGAGACGACTAGCGGGGGCAATGAGCAGTTCTTC. It translates to CASSPETTSGGNEQFF. The full variable domain, completed using reference TRBV7-2 and TRBJ2-1, is GAGVSQSPSNKVTEKGKDVELRCDPISGHTALYWYRQSLGQGLEFLIYFQGNSAPDKSGLPSDRFSAERTGGSVSTLTIQRTQQEDSAVYLCASSPETTSGGNEQFFGPGTRLTVL.